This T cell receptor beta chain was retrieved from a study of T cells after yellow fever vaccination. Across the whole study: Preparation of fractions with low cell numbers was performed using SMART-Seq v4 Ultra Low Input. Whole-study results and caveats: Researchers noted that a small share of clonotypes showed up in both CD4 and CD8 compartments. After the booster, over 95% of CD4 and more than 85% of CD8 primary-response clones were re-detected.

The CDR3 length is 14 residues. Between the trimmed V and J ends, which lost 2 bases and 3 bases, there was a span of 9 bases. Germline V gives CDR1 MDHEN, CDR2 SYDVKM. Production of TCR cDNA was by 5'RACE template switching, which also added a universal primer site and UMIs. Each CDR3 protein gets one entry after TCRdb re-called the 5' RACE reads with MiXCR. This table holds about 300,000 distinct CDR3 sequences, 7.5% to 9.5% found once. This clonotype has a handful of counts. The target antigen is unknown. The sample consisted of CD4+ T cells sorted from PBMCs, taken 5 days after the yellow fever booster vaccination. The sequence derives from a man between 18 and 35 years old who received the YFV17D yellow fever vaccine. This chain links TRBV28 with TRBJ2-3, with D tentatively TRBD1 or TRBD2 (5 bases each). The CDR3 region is CASSLPGRTDTQYF. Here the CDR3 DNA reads TGTGCCAGCAGTTTACCGGGACGTACAGATACGCAGTATTTT.